The 20 T cell receptor beta chains in this list originate from one sample, sequenced in a study of blood T cells in healthy people across ages. The use of a sample-barcoded 5' primer and a J-beta primer mix characterized a second PCR of about 6 to 11 cycles. Each CDR3 protein gets one entry after TCRdb re-called the 5' RACE reads with MiXCR. The sample shows some 1,800,000 distinct CDR3 sequences, more than 35% of them seen only once. Sample: blood. Every receptor here comes from a human donor in good health.

CDR3 protein: CASSGRDYQPQHF. The DNA for the CDR3 is TGTGCCAGCAGCGGGAGGGACTATCAGCCCCAGCATTTT. The rearrangement joins TRBV6-2 or TRBV6-3 to TRBJ1-5; tentatively, D is TRBD1 (5 bases). Per germline, CDR1 MNHEY and CDR2 SVGEGT. V was pared by 6 bases and J by 5 bases, with 11 bases between. The CDR3 spans 13 residues.

The V call is TRBV2, the J call TRBJ1-2; D perhaps matches TRBD1 (6 bases). With 4 bases removed from V and 4 bases from J, the gap between germline ends came to 16 bases. The germline gives CDR1 SNHLY, CDR2 FYNNEI. The CDR3 is made up of 15 amino acids. The DNA for the CDR3 is TGTGCCAGCAGTGTGGGCGGCCAGGGGATCTATGGCTACACCTTC. Amino acid sequence: CASSVGGQGIYGYTF.

Concerning this clonotype: The junction does not match germline at one end; this may be a read error. The chain uses TRBV5-6 and TRBJ1-2; possible D gene TRBD1, 6 bases. CDR3 length equals 13 residues. Looked up from germline, CDR1 is SGHDT and CDR2 is YYEEEE. DNA for the CDR3: TGTGCCGGCAGCTCGACAGGACGCTATGGCTACACCTTC. Encoded protein: CAGSSTGRYGYTF.

This chain uses TRBV6-2 or TRBV6-3 with TRBJ1-1; D unresolved. Trimming cost V 8 bases and J 6 bases, with 13 bases left between them. The CDR3 covers 12 residues. CDR1 is MNHEY and CDR2 is SVGEGT in the germline V gene. As DNA, the CDR3 is TGTGCCAGCCGGGCCCCATCCCCTGAAGCTTTCTTT. As protein: CASRAPSPEAFF.

The V gene is TRBV6-2 or TRBV6-3, the J gene TRBJ2-7; no clear D. With 10 bases removed from V and 3 bases from J, the gap between germline ends came to 19 bases. CDR1 and CDR2 (germline): MNHEY, SVGEGT. The CDR3 has 14 amino acids. CDR3 region: CANPRSKVGYEQYF. The CDR3 nucleotides read TGTGCCAACCCACGCTCAAAGGTGGGCTACGAGCAGTACTTC.

The chain is built from TRBV3-1 and TRBJ2-4; 12 nucleotides align to TRBD2. The CDR3 sequence is 18 residues long. The trim removed 0 bases at V and 1 base at J, leaving 4 bases unmatched. Per the germline V gene, CDR1 is LGHDT and CDR2 is YNNKEL (reference sequence). The CDR3 DNA sequence: TGTGCCAGCAGCCAAGAACTAGCGGGGGGAGGTGCCAAAAACATTCAGTACTTC. It specifies CASSQELAGGGAKNIQYF.

This clonotype was picked up a small number of times. The gene calls are TRBV7-6 and TRBJ2-5, with D perhaps TRBD1 (6 bases). Germline V gives CDR1 SGHVS, CDR2 FNYEAQ. V lost 4 bases, J lost 6 bases, and 9 bases lay in between. The CDR3 extends over 12 amino acids. The CDR3 DNA sequence: TGTGCCAGCAGCTGGGGACAAAAGACCCAGTACTTC. It encodes CASSWGQKTQYF.

This clonotype was observed a handful of times. This chain connects TRBV5-6 to TRBJ2-3, with a weak D call TRBD2 (5 bases). The V gene lost 1 base and the J gene lost 3 bases, with 12 bases spanning the gap. The CDR3 length is 15 residues. CDR1 and CDR2 from the germline V gene are SGHDT and YYEEEE. CDR3 bases: TGTGCCAGCAGCTTGTGGATCGGGGAGACAGATACGCAGTATTTT. Encoded protein: CASSLWIGETDTQYF. The complete variable domain, with remaining parts taken from reference TRBV5-6 and TRBJ2-3, reads DAGVTQSPTHLIKTRGQQVTLRCSPKSGHDTVSWYQQALGQGPQFIFQYYEEEERQRGNFPDRFSGHQFPNYSSELNVNALLLGDSALYLCASSLWIGETDTQYFGPGTRLTVL.

This clonotype was recorded a few times. The rearrangement joins TRBV9 to TRBJ2-3; D is uncertain. V was trimmed by 3 bases and J by 6 bases, leaving 8 bases between them. Germline loops: CDR1 SGDLS, CDR2 YYNGEE. This CDR3 is 12 amino acids long. The CDR3 DNA is TGTGCCAGCAGCGGTCTGGGGGATACGCAGTATTTT. It encodes CASSGLGDTQYF.

The gene calls are TRBV11-2 and TRBJ2-1, with 8 positions matching TRBD1. With V trimmed by 6 bases and J by 4 bases, 11 bases remained unmatched. Germline CDR1 is SGHAT and CDR2 is FQNNGV. The CDR3 runs to 16 residues. CDR3 loop: CASSKTGDFSYNEQFF. CDR3 nucleotides: TGTGCCAGCAGTAAGACAGGGGATTTTTCGTACAATGAGCAGTTCTTC.

The CDR3 loop is CSAGQDAYEQYF. The CDR3 region has the DNA TGCAGCGCCGGACAGGACGCCTACGAGCAGTACTTC. The rearrangement links TRBV29-1 to TRBJ2-7; 7 bases are a match to TRBD1. Germline CDR1 and CDR2: SQVTM and ANQGSEA. The CDR3 runs 12 residues. With V trimmed by 7 bases and J by 2 bases, 5 bases remained unmatched.

The rearrangement uses TRBV6-2 or TRBV6-3 and TRBJ2-1; D unresolved. The J call may be wrong; the DNA end is better matched by TRBJ2-7. Germline CDR1 reads MNHEY; CDR2 reads SVGEGT. This CDR3 region has 12 residues. The CDR3 spells CASSYPGRRQYF. CDR3 sequence (DNA): TGTGCCAGCAGTTACCCCGGCCGCCGGCAGTACTTC.

This clonotype has a handful of counts. The chain uses TRBV20-1 and TRBJ2-1, with 8 bases aligning to TRBD2. This CDR3 has 18 residues. In germline, CDR1 is DFQATT, CDR2 SNEGSKA (reference sequence). V shed 1 base, J shed 2 bases, and the junction held 13 bases outside the gene matches. CDR3 loop: CSARGGAGGQTPYNEQFF. The CDR3 DNA is TGCAGTGCTAGAGGGGGGGCGGGGGGCCAAACCCCCTACAATGAGCAGTTCTTC.

V gene TRBV5-1 combines with J gene TRBJ2-3; D unclear. Per the germline V gene, CDR1 is SGHRS and CDR2 is YFSETQ. This CDR3 has 14 residues. The ends were cut back, 7 bases at V and 2 bases at J, with 14 bases in the middle. CDR3 residues: CASAPMTFTDTQYF. CDR3 nucleotide sequence: TGCGCCAGCGCCCCCATGACATTCACAGATACGCAGTATTTT.

This clonotype was recorded at least ten times. The rearrangement uses TRBV4-1 and TRBJ2-7, with 10 bases that match TRBD2. Germline assignment: CDR1 MGHRA and CDR2 YSYEKL. This CDR3 has 16 amino acids. V gave up 4 bases and J gave up 4 bases; unmatched junction bases: 10. CDR3 DNA: TGCGCCAGCAGCCCAGCAGAGCGGGGGGGCATTTACGAGCAGTACTTC. It translates to CASSPAERGGIYEQYF.

A note on this clonotype: One end of the junction fails to match germline, which may point to a read error. V gene TRBV5-4 combines with J gene TRBJ1-2; maybe TRBD1 (6 bases). The CDR3 contains 13 residues. Germline loops: CDR1 SGHNT, CDR2 YYREEE (reference sequence). This CDR3 reads CAGSLDSPYGYTF. The CDR3 DNA reads TGTGCCGGCAGCTTGGACAGTCCCTATGGCTACACCTTC.

The chain combines TRBV7-8 with TRBJ1-4, with 7 positions matching TRBD1. The CDR3 is 15 residues long. From germline, CDR1 is SGHVS and CDR2 FQNEAQ. J gave up 5 bases and V 3 bases, and 6 bases lay outside the gene matches. The CDR3: CASSLDRLKNEKLFF. The DNA for the CDR3 is TGTGCCAGCAGCTTGGACAGGTTAAAGAATGAAAAACTGTTTTTT.

The sample holds one count of this clonotype. This CDR3 reads CSVGRGGEQFF. The CDR3 coding sequence is TGCAGTGTAGGCAGGGGAGGTGAGCAGTTCTTC. This chain uses TRBV20-1 with TRBJ2-1, with D possibly being TRBD1 or TRBD2 (6 bases each). Germline values: CDR1 DFQATT, CDR2 SNEGSKA (reference sequence). The CDR3 covers 11 residues. Between the trimmed V and J ends, which lost 7 bases and 9 bases, there was a span of 13 bases.

This clonotype came up a few times. The chain joins TRBV27 to TRBJ2-5, with 8 bases that match TRBD2. Losses at the gene ends were 4 bases for V and 5 bases for J; bases not matched to a gene: 9. The germline CDR1 and CDR2 sequences are MNHEY and SMNVEV (reference sequence). The CDR3 totals 15 residues. The CDR3 DNA sequence: TGTGCCAGCAGTTACAGCGGGGGCCCGGGGGAGACCCAGTACTTC. It codes for CASSYSGGPGETQYF.

The V gene is TRBV10-3, the J gene TRBJ2-5, with D possibly being TRBD1 (5 bases). Trimming took off 4 bases at V and 0 bases at J, with 9 bases between the two ends. The CDR3 is 14 amino acids. Germline V gene data show CDR1 as ENHRY and CDR2 as SYGVKD. CDR3 region: CAISGSGYQETQYF. CDR3 coding DNA: TGTGCCATCAGTGGGTCAGGGTACCAAGAGACCCAGTACTTC.